This is a list of T cell receptor beta chains from one sample in a study of blood T cells in healthy people across ages. TCRdb called the 5' RACE reads again in MiXCR, with one record for every CDR3 protein. The data contain hundreds of thousands of distinct CDR3 sequences, about 27% of them seen just once; the ten biggest clones take up 3% to 4.5%. The same specimen was also included in a second study, on T cells of mothers and their children.

Sequenced material: blood. The receptors derive from a boy aged 2-9 years in good health. The CDR3 runs from the conserved cysteine through the conserved F or W. The D gene is left open where the match is weak. Some rows mark clone size as missing; the rest say once, few, many or name a class of expanded clone.

j_call d_call v_call clone_size cdr3_aa cdr3_nt
TRBJ2-5 - TRBV7-9 - CASSLISQETQYF TGTGCCAGCAGCTTAATCAGTCAAGAGACCCAGTACTTC
TRBJ2-3 TRBD1 TRBV19 - CASSLGDRGSTDTQYF TGTGCCAGTAGTCTCGGAGACAGGGGAAGCACAGATACGCAGTATTTT
TRBJ2-1 TRBD2 TRBV13 - CAGSPGGLAGGNEQFF TGTGCCGGCAGTCCAGGTGGACTAGCGGGAGGGAATGAGCAGTTCTTC
TRBJ2-5 TRBD2 TRBV6-2/TRBV6-3 - CASSSLQTSGRETQYF TGTGCCAGCAGTTCCCTTCAGACTAGCGGGAGAGAGACCCAGTACTTC
TRBJ2-1 - TRBV21-1 - CASSKEGTGKWSNEQFF TGTGCCAGCAGCAAAGAGGGTACTGGGAAGTGGTCAAATGAGCAGTTCTTC
TRBJ1-5 - TRBV6-2/TRBV6-3 - CASRKGRGLGPQHF TGTGCCAGCAGAAAGGGACGGGGGTTGGGGCCCCAGCATTTT
TRBJ2-7 - TRBV7-9 few CASSLWENYEQYF TGTGCCAGCAGCTTGTGGGAGAACTACGAGCAGTACTTC
TRBJ2-5 - TRBV11-2 - CASSLDGAFSETQYF TGTGCCAGCAGCTTAGATGGAGCTTTTTCCGAGACCCAGTACTTC
TRBJ1-1 TRBD1 TRBV6-1 - CASSVQTGANTEAFF TGTGCCAGCAGTGTACAAACAGGGGCCAACACTGAAGCTTTCTTT
TRBJ1-1 TRBD1 TRBV3-1 few CASSQDRGARTEAFF TGTGCCAGCAGCCAAGACAGGGGGGCTCGGACTGAAGCTTTCTTT
TRBJ2-1 - TRBV12-3/TRBV12-4 few CASSFALSYNEQFF TGTGCCAGCAGTTTCGCACTTTCCTACAATGAGCAGTTCTTC
TRBJ2-7 TRBD1 TRBV7-6 - CASSPKTGSYEQYF TGTGCCAGCAGCCCCAAGACAGGGTCCTACGAGCAGTACTTC
TRBJ1-2 - TRBV7-9 - CASSFMGSDYGYTF TGTGCCAGCAGCTTTATGGGATCCGACTATGGCTACACCTTC
TRBJ2-7 TRBD2 TRBV4-2 many CASSQKTSGGAEQYF TGTGCCAGCAGCCAAAAGACTAGCGGGGGGGCCGAGCAGTACTTC
TRBJ1-3 TRBD1 TRBV7-9 - CASSFPGGSGNTIYF TGTGCCAGCAGCTTCCCAGGGGGCTCCGGAAACACCATATATTTT
TRBJ1-1 TRBD1 TRBV3-1 - CASSLRDRGNTEAFF TGTGCCAGCAGCCTACGGGACAGGGGAAACACTGAAGCTTTCTTT
TRBJ1-1 - TRBV27 - CASSAQGWGEAFF TGTGCCAGCAGTGCACAGGGTTGGGGGGAAGCTTTCTTT
TRBJ2-7 - TRBV28 once CASGWSSYEQYF TGTGCCAGCGGATGGAGCTCCTACGAGCAGTACTTC
TRBJ1-2 - TRBV27 few CASSLYSGEEGYTF TGTGCCAGCAGTTTATATAGCGGGGAAGAGGGCTACACCTTC
TRBJ1-1 - TRBV5-1 - CASSLDGIMNTEAFF TGCGCCAGCAGCTTGGACGGGATAATGAACACTGAAGCTTTCTTT
TRBJ2-1 - TRBV4-3 - CASSPWRDDYNEQFF TGCGCCAGCAGCCCCTGGCGGGATGATTACAATGAGCAGTTCTTC
TRBJ1-1 - TRBV25-1 - CASSEARPGNTEAFF TGTGCCAGCAGTGAAGCCCGGCCTGGTAACACTGAAGCTTTCTTT
TRBJ2-2 TRBD2 TRBV7-6 many CASSSASGPRGNTGELFF TGTGCCAGCAGCTCGGCTAGCGGGCCAAGGGGGAACACCGGGGAGCTGTTTTTT
TRBJ1-6 TRBD1 TRBV6-1 few CAGRTGTSYNSPLHF TGTGCCGGCAGGACAGGGACGTCCTATAATTCACCCCTCCACTTT
TRBJ2-5 - TRBV10-3 few CAASYREETQYF TGTGCCGCATCGTACAGGGAAGAGACCCAGTACTTC
TRBJ2-7 TRBD1 TRBV11-1 few CASSLTGDSYEQYF TGTGCCAGCAGCTTGACAGGGGACTCCTACGAGCAGTACTTC
TRBJ2-7 TRBD1 TRBV29-1 - CSVNRGFPTYEQYF TGCAGCGTTAACAGGGGATTTCCAACCTACGAGCAGTACTTC
TRBJ2-5 - TRBV12-3/TRBV12-4 - CASSFSGTETQYF TGTGCCAGCAGTTTTTCAGGAACGGAGACCCAGTACTTC
TRBJ2-7 TRBD2 TRBV7-2 many CASSLGGSGSHEQYF TGTGCCAGCAGCTTAGGCGGTAGCGGGAGCCACGAGCAGTACTTC
TRBJ2-3 - TRBV29-1 - CSANRILTDTQYF TGCAGCGCGAACAGGATCCTCACAGATACGCAGTATTTT
TRBJ2-3 - TRBV5-1 few CASSLDGGFKYF TGCGCCAGCAGCTTGGATGGGGGGTTTAAGTATTTT
TRBJ2-6 - TRBV7-2 few CASSLTALSGANVLTF TGTGCCAGCAGCTTAACAGCACTGTCTGGGGCCAACGTCCTGACTTTC
TRBJ1-4 - TRBV3-1 - CASSPPARANEKLFF TGTGCCAGCAGCCCACCGGCGAGGGCCAATGAAAAACTGTTTTTT
TRBJ2-7 - TRBV10-3 few CAISEPGYEEQYF TGTGCCATCAGTGAGCCCGGTTATGAGGAGCAGTACTTC
TRBJ2-6 - TRBV3-1 - CASSQGQLSGANVLTF TGTGCCAGCAGCCAAGGGCAGCTCTCTGGGGCCAACGTCCTGACTTTC
TRBJ2-7 - TRBV5-1 - CASSSPGSNYEQYF TGCGCCAGCAGTTCGCCGGGGTCTAACTACGAGCAGTACTTC
TRBJ2-5 - TRBV20-1 - CSATGPGKETQYF TGCAGTGCTACCGGGCCCGGGAAAGAGACCCAGTACTTC
TRBJ1-1 TRBD1 TRBV20-1 once CSAFARGQGANTEAFF TGCAGTGCCTTTGCCCGCGGACAGGGGGCGAATACTGAAGCTTTCTTT
TRBJ2-1 TRBD1 TRBV20-1 few CSARATGGLRNEQFF TGCAGTGCTCGAGCGACAGGGGGTCTGCGTAATGAGCAGTTCTTC
TRBJ2-5 - TRBV5-1 - CASSLSEGGETQYF TGCGCCAGCAGCTTGAGTGAGGGGGGAGAGACCCAGTACTTC
TRBJ1-2 TRBD1 TRBV20-1 few CSASAVPQGAGGYTF TGCAGTGCCTCAGCGGTTCCACAGGGGGCAGGTGGCTACACCTTC
TRBJ2-2 - TRBV19 once CASSIQGFNGELFF TGTGCCAGTAGTATCCAGGGATTCAACGGGGAGCTGTTTTTT
TRBJ2-1 TRBD2 TRBV7-2 - CASSLRVGGRLYNEQFF TGTGCCAGCAGCTTACGGGTCGGCGGGAGGCTCTACAATGAGCAGTTCTTC
TRBJ2-1 - TRBV5-6 - CASSLFLFHNEQFF TGTGCCAGCAGCTTATTTCTCTTCCACAATGAGCAGTTCTTC
TRBJ2-5 TRBD1 TRBV5-1 - CASSEPGQGQETQYF TGCGCCAGCAGCGAACCGGGACAGGGGCAAGAGACCCAGTACTTC
TRBJ2-7 - TRBV7-2 - CASSLGTTGEQYF TGTGCCAGCAGCTTAGGAACCACCGGCGAGCAGTACTTC
TRBJ2-3 - TRBV7-8 few CASSLARPDTQYF TGTGCCAGCAGCTTAGCCCGGCCAGATACGCAGTATTTT
TRBJ2-6 TRBD1 TRBV9 - CASSGQGARGANALTF TGTGCCAGCAGCGGACAGGGGGCGCGAGGGGCCAACGCCCTGACTTTC
TRBJ2-7 - TRBV29-1 - CSVEDSRRNEQYF TGCAGCGTTGAAGATTCACGACGGAACGAGCAGTACTTC